The next 21 T cell receptor beta chains were all read from a single sample in a study of OX40 agonist ivuxolimab in advanced cancers. This table comes from immunoSEQ multiplex PCR, and its TCRdb copy is limited to in-frame clones, with some not included. The data hold around 31,000 clones, with 75% to 85% observed a single time. The starting material was CD4+ or CD8+ T cells sorted from blood, obtained in a trial of the OX40 agonist ivuxolimab. The receptor set was obtained from an adult with an advanced solid tumor such as melanoma, head and neck, liver or kidney cancer.

CDR3 loop: CASSLGGRDLGQFF. The CDR3 region has the DNA TGCGCCAGCAGCTTAGGGGGCCGGGACCTAGGGCAGTTCTTC. The V and J genes are TRBV5-1 and TRBJ2-1; 7 nucleotides match TRBD1. This CDR3 is built from 14 residues. Germline V gene sequence: CDR1 SGHRS, CDR2 YFSETQ. The V segment lost 2 bases and the J segment 12 bases; nucleotides outside the gene matches: 11.

The rearrangement links TRBV5-4 to TRBJ2-1, with D possibly being TRBD2 (6 bases). This CDR3 has 15 residues. Between the trimmed V and J ends, which lost 4 bases and 0 bases, there was a span of 11 bases. CDR1 SGHNT and CDR2 YYREEE come from the germline V gene (reference sequence). Written as DNA, the CDR3 is TGTGCCAGCAGCCCCCACGGGAGCTCCTACAATGAGCAGTTCTTC. Translated, it gives CASSPHGSSYNEQFF.

V and J are TRBV11-1 and TRBJ1-6, with 7 bases matching TRBD1. From germline, CDR1 is SGHAT and CDR2 FQDESV (reference sequence). The length of the CDR3 is 15 residues. V lost 2 bases and J lost 10; bases outside the gene matches: 8. DNA of the CDR3: TGTGCCAGCAGCTTAAGAGGGGGCCATAGATCACCCCTCCACTTT. Translated: CASSLRGGHRSPLHF. The full variable domain, in which reference TRBV11-1 and TRBJ1-6 provide the parts outside the CDR3, is EAEVAQSPRYKITEKSQAVAFWCDPISGHATLYWYRQILGQGPELLVQFQDESVVDDSQLPKDRFSAERLKGVDSTLKIQPAELGDSAMYLCASSLRGGHRSPLHFGNGTRLTVT.

The gene calls are TRBV9 and TRBJ1-1, with D maybe TRBD1 (6 bases). The V end was cut by 0 bases, the J end by 5 bases, with 14 bases between. The CDR3 is 15 amino acids. Germline CDR1 reads SGDLS; CDR2 reads YYNGEE. The CDR3 here is CASSVVGGARTEAFF. The CDR3 DNA reads TGTGCCAGCAGCGTAGTAGGGGGAGCGCGAACTGAAGCTTTCTTT.

This chain uses TRBV18 with TRBJ2-3; TRBD1 might be the D (5 bases). This CDR3 spans 15 amino acids. V was trimmed by 1 base and J by 0 bases, leaving 8 bases between them. Germline CDR1 is KGHSH and CDR2 is LQKENI. CDR3 residues: CASSPQGSSTDTQYF. DNA for the CDR3: TGTGCCAGCTCACCACAGGGGTCTAGCACAGATACGCAGTATTTT.

This chain links TRBV9 with TRBJ2-2, with 10 bases lining up with TRBD2. The germline gives CDR1 SGDLS, CDR2 YYNGEE. V trimming: 8 bases; J trimming: 4 bases; junction bases outside the gene matches: 5. The CDR3 is made up of 14 amino acids. The CDR3 region is CASGSGRATGELFF. Written as DNA, the CDR3 is TGTGCCAGTGGCAGCGGGAGGGCCACCGGGGAGCTGTTTTTT.

This sequence joins TRBV4-1 and TRBJ2-3; D may be TRBD2 (6 bases). Between the trimmed V and J ends, which lost 5 bases and 0 bases, there was a span of 12 bases. Per the germline V gene, CDR1 is MGHRA and CDR2 is YSYEKL. The CDR3 has 15 amino acids. The CDR3 DNA sequence: TGCGCCAGCAGCGCTATAGCGGATAGCACAGATACGCAGTATTTT. Amino acid sequence: CASSAIADSTDTQYF.

This sequence joins TRBV30 and TRBJ2-3; tentatively, D is TRBD1 or TRBD2 (6 bases each). V was shortened by 7 bases and J by 5 bases, with 13 bases between the two germline ends. Germline V CDR1 and CDR2: GTSNPN, SVGIG (reference sequence). The CDR3 runs 12 residues. The DNA of the CDR3 is TGTGCCTATGGAGAGGGGGGAGATACGCAGTATTTT. Its translation: CAYGEGGDTQYF.

This clone was seen only a few times. The chain carries TRBV6-5 and TRBJ1-2; no definite D call. The CDR3 loop spans 12 amino acids. The germline gives CDR1 MNHEY, CDR2 SVGAGI. V lost 7 bases and J 4 bases, leaving 10 bases between the germline ends. The CDR3 loop is CASTDGFYGYTF. CDR3 nucleotide sequence: TGTGCCAGCACCGACGGTTTCTATGGCTACACCTTC.

The chain combines TRBV6-1 with TRBJ2-7; D remains unclear. The V end lost 1 base, the J end lost 6 bases, and 10 bases lay between the germline ends. Per the germline V gene, CDR1 is MNHNS and CDR2 is SASEGT. The CDR3 is 13 amino acids. CDR3 loop: CASSEVRVAEQYF. In DNA, the CDR3 is TGTGCCAGCAGTGAAGTCCGGGTTGCCGAGCAGTACTTC.

The chain uses TRBV28 and TRBJ1-2; a weak D match, TRBD1 (5 bases). The length of the CDR3 is 12 residues. Germline V gene sequence: CDR1 MDHEN, CDR2 SYDVKM. Trimming stripped 6 bases from V and 4 bases from J, with 9 bases between. This chain's CDR3 is CASSSGLYGYTF. CDR3 sequence (DNA): TGTGCCAGCAGCTCAGGGCTCTATGGCTACACCTTC.

In the case of this clone: The same CDR3 arises from other DNA sequences in this sample as well. The chain combines TRBV28 with TRBJ1-1; 7 bases map to TRBD1. J lost 5 bases, V lost 7 bases, and 7 bases had no gene match. Germline V CDR1 and CDR2: MDHEN, SYDVKM. The CDR3 loop spans 13 amino acids. CDR3 region: CASIVQGRTEAFF. CDR3 nucleotide sequence: TGTGCCAGCATCGTACAGGGGAGGACTGAAGCTTTCTTT.

The rearrangement uses TRBV6-1 and TRBJ2-3; D assignment may be TRBD1 or TRBD2 (5 bases each). CDR1 and CDR2 (germline): MNHNS, SASEGT. The CDR3 runs 14 residues. V lost 6 bases to trimming and J lost 4 bases, with 14 bases between them. Written as DNA, the CDR3 is TGTGCCAGCAGGGTCCCGGGACGCGCAGATACGCAGTATTTT. It specifies CASRVPGRADTQYF.

CDR3 in amino acids: CASSYSPIEKLFF. The CDR3 DNA reads TGTGCCAGCAGTTACTCCCCCATTGAAAAACTGTTTTTT. This chain uses TRBV6-6 with TRBJ1-4; no firm D call. The germline V gene encodes CDR1 MNHNY and CDR2 SVGAGI (reference sequence). V lost 0 bases and J 7 bases, leaving 6 bases between the germline ends. The CDR3 is made up of 13 amino acids.

The chain joins TRBV6-4 to TRBJ1-5; weak D call: TRBD1 (5 bases). The CDR3 is made up of 13 amino acids. The germline gives CDR1 MRHNA, CDR2 SNTAGT. The germline V and J ends were trimmed by 6 bases and 4 bases, with 10 bases remaining between them. Here the CDR3 DNA reads TGTGCCAGCAGGCGGGACGGAAATCAGCCCCAGCATTTT. This codes for CASRRDGNQPQHF.

The chain carries TRBV2 and TRBJ1-2, with D maybe TRBD1 (5 bases). Trimming pared 4 bases from V and 5 bases from J, leaving 14 bases between. This CDR3 comprises 14 residues. Germline CDR1 SNHLY, CDR2 FYNNEI. The CDR3: CASSGAGTGYGYTF. The DNA of the CDR3 is TGTGCCAGCAGTGGGGCTGGGACGGGATATGGCTACACCTTC.

This chain uses TRBV5-6 with TRBJ2-6; D ambiguous. The CDR3 has 13 residues. Germline lookup yields CDR1 SGHDT and CDR2 YYEEEE. V was trimmed by 1 base and J by 4 bases, leaving 3 bases between them. The CDR3 nucleotides are TGTGCCAGCAGCTTGATAGGGGCCAACGTCCTGACTTTC. Protein: CASSLIGANVLTF.

CDR3 bases: TGTGCCTGGAGTGTATCGCTAGCCGCCACAGATACGCAGTATTTT. It codes for CAWSVSLAATDTQYF. The chain employs TRBV30 and TRBJ2-3, with D tentatively TRBD2 (5 bases). Germline values: CDR1 GTSNPN, CDR2 SVGIG (reference sequence). This CDR3 has 15 residues. V was trimmed by 0 bases and J by 2 bases, leaving 12 bases between them. The full variable domain, completed using reference TRBV30 and TRBJ2-3, is SQTIHQWPATLVQPVGSPLSLECTVEGTSNPNLYWYRQAAGRGLQLLFYSVGIGQISSEVPQNLSASRPQDRQFILSSKKLLLSDSGFYLCAWSVSLAATDTQYFGPGTRLTVL.

This chain joins TRBV28 and TRBJ1-2; maybe TRBD1 (6 bases). V was trimmed by 7 bases and J by 8 bases, leaving 20 bases between them. This CDR3 contains 14 residues. Germline values: CDR1 MDHEN, CDR2 SYDVKM. The CDR3 DNA is TGTGCCAGCACCTCCTTTGGGGGGCTATTCGGCTACACCTTC. It translates to CASTSFGGLFGYTF.

The chain uses TRBV7-8 and TRBJ1-2; TRBD1 matches at 10 bases. The CDR3 has 14 amino acids. Trimming removed 4 bases from V and 6 bases from J; junction bases left unmatched: 5. Germline-derived CDR1 and CDR2 are SGHVS and FQNEAQ. The CDR3 DNA reads as TGTGCCAGCAGCTGGGACAGGGGAGAGGATGGCTACACCTTC. Residues: CASSWDRGEDGYTF.

The chain is built from TRBV28 and TRBJ1-6, with unresolved D. V lost 7 bases and J 10 bases, leaving 20 bases between the germline ends. Germline V gene sequence: CDR1 MDHEN, CDR2 SYDVKM. The CDR3 consists of 15 residues. CDR3 in amino acids: CASTWSRGVVSPLHF. The CDR3 coding sequence is TGTGCCAGCACCTGGTCGCGTGGGGTAGTGTCACCCCTCCACTTT.